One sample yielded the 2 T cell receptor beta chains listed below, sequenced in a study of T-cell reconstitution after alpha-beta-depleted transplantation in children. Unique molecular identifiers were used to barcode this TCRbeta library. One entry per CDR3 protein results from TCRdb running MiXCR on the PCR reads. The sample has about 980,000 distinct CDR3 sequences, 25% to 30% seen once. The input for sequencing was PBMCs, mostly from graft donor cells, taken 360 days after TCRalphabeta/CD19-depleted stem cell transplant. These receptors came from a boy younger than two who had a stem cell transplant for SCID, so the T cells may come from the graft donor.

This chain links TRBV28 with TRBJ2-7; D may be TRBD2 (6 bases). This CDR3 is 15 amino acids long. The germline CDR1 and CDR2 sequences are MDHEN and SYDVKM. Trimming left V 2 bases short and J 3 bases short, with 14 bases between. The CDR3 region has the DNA TGTGCCAGCAGTTTAGGGGGGTGGAGTAGCTACGAGCAGTACTTC. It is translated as CASSLGGWSSYEQYF. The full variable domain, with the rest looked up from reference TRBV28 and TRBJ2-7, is DVKVTQSSRYLVKRTGEKVFLECVQDMDHENMFWYRQDPGLGLRLIYFSYDVKMKEKGDIPEGYSVSREKKERFSLILESASTNQTSMYLCASSLGGWSSYEQYFGPGTRLTVT.

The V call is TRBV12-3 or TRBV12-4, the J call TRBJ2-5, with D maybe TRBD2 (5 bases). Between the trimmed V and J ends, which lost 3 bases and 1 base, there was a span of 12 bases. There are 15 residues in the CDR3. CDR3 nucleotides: TGTGCCAGCAGTTTTGGGCCCGGGATCCAAGAGACCCAGTACTTC. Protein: CASSFGPGIQETQYF.